The sequence of this TCR beta chain was determined in a study of T-cell reconstitution after alpha-beta-depleted transplantation in children. The germline V gene encodes CDR1 LNHNV and CDR2 YYDKDF (reference sequence). CDR3 length: 13 amino acids. J gave up 5 bases and V 5 bases, and 4 bases lay outside the gene matches. Preparing the TCRbeta library involved the use of unique molecular identifiers. TCRdb reprocessed the PCR reads with MiXCR, giving one entry per CDR3 protein. The sample lists 300,000 to 400,000 distinct CDR3 sequences; roughly 13% were seen once. This sample comprised PBMCs, obtained from the stem cell graft. This chain connects TRBV15 to TRBJ2-3, with 7 bases lining up with TRBD2. This receptor was identified in a human donor who donated a stem cell graft to a child with Fanconi anemia. The CDR3 nucleotides read TGTGCCACCAGCGGACTAGTAATAGATACGCAGTATTTT. The encoded protein is CATSGLVIDTQYF.